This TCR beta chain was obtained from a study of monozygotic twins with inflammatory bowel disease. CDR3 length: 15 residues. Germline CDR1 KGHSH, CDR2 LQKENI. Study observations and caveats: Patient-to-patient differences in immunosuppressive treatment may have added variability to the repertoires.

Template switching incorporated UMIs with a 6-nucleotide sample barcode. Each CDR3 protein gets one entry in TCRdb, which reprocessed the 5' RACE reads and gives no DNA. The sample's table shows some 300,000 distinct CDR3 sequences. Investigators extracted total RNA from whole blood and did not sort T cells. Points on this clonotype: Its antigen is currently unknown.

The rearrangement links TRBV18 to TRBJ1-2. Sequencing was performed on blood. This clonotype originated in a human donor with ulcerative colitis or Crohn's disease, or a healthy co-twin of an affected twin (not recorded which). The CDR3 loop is CASSPRRGIGDGYTF. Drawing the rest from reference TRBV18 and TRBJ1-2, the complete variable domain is NAGVMQNPRHLVRRRGQEARLRCSPMKGHSHVYWYRQLPEEGLKFMVYLQKENIIDESGMPKERFSAEFPKEGPSILRIQQVVRGDSAAYFCASSPRRGIGDGYTFGSGTRLTVV.